This TCR beta chain was documented in a study of beta chain features in type 1 diabetes. A few counts support this clone. No antigen is known for it. General study points: Within the patient group, naive, central memory and Treg TCRB repertoires appeared more similar to each other than within healthy donors. Shortening of TCRB CDR3s, moderate but significant, appeared in all four CD4+ subsets of Type 1 diabetes patients.

Trimming cost V 3 bases and J 3 bases, with 8 bases left between them. The germline V gene encodes CDR1 PRHDT and CDR2 FYEKMQ (reference sequence). The CDR3 length is 13 residues. Expressed TCRB transcripts were sequenced because the isolated RNA had all been reverse transcribed beforehand. The method was immunoSEQ multiplex PCR; TCRdb's version includes in-frame clones alone and lacks a portion of them. This sample has approximately 730,000 clones; roughly 12% occur once, and the top ten carry less than 0.025%. Sorted populations were all over 95% pure. The specimen was naive CD4+ T cells from blood. This receptor was taken from a man between 18 and 29 years old with type 1 diabetes. The V and J genes are TRBV13 and TRBJ1-2; D not certain. As DNA, the CDR3 is TGTGCCAGCAGCTTCGGGATTCACTATGGCTACACCTTC. Its translation: CASSFGIHYGYTF.